Shown below are 18 T cell receptor beta chains from a single sample sequenced in a study of PD-1 blockade in classical Hodgkin lymphoma. Here immunoSEQ multiplex PCR was the method, and the copy in TCRdb shows in-frame clones only, minus some. The sample includes approximately 12,000 clones, 80% to 95% of them seen just once. Every patient was affected by relapse after autologous stem cell transplantation, while exposure to brentuximab vedotin was not uniform. The source material was peripheral blood mononuclear cells (PBMCs), sampled at baseline. Receptors were obtained from a human donor with classical Hodgkin lymphoma.

V gene TRBV18 combines with J gene TRBJ1-1; D might be TRBD1 (5 bases). The germline V gene encodes CDR1 KGHSH and CDR2 LQKENI. V dropped 1 base and J dropped 5 bases, with 17 bases sitting between them. The CDR3 consists of 16 residues. The CDR3 sequence: CASSPQAGGVGTEAFF. In DNA, the CDR3 is TGTGCCAGCTCACCACAGGCCGGGGGGGTAGGAACTGAAGCTTTCTTT.

The chain joins TRBV19 to TRBJ1-3, with 9 bases that match TRBD1. Germline V lookup: CDR1 LNHDA, CDR2 SQIVND (reference sequence). Losses at the gene ends were 7 bases for V and 1 base for J; bases not matched to a gene: 5. The CDR3 totals 15 residues. CDR3 amino acids: CASTPGTGSGNTIYF. CDR3 nucleotides: TGTGCCAGTACCCCCGGGACAGGGTCTGGAAACACCATATATTTT.

The table lists this clone with a count of one. This sequence joins TRBV4-1 and TRBJ1-1; D may be TRBD1 (5 bases). Germline V gene data show CDR1 as MGHRA and CDR2 as YSYEKL. The CDR3 loop spans 15 amino acids. V lost 2 bases and J lost 1, with 11 bases in between. The CDR3 loop is CASSQLWQGNTEAFF. The CDR3 nucleotides are TGCGCCAGCAGCCAACTTTGGCAGGGGAACACTGAAGCTTTCTTT.

This clone is a singleton in its sample. The chain combines TRBV5-1 with TRBJ2-1; no clear D gene. V was clipped by 0 bases and J by 0 bases, with 13 bases between them. CDR3 length: 17 residues. The germline V gene encodes CDR1 SGHRS and CDR2 YFSETQ. For the CDR3, the DNA is TGCGCCAGCAGCTTGGATTGGGGTCCAACCTCCTACAATGAGCAGTTCTTC. It is translated as CASSLDWGPTSYNEQFF.

The rearrangement links TRBV7-3 to TRBJ2-3; no reliable D call. The length of the CDR3 is 17 residues. Germline lookup yields CDR1 SGHTA and CDR2 FQGTGA. V lost 1 base to trimming and J lost 0 bases, with 14 bases between them. The CDR3 DNA reads TGTGCCAGCAGCTTAATCCCCTTCCTTCCTAGCACAGATACGCAGTATTTT. Residues: CASSLIPFLPSTDTQYF.

This chain links TRBV5-1 with TRBJ2-3; 7 bases agree with TRBD2. Losses at the gene ends were 4 bases for V and 0 bases for J; bases not matched to a gene: 8. This CDR3 contains 16 residues. CDR1 is SGHRS, CDR2 YFSETQ, per germline. This chain's CDR3 is CASSLGDYASTDTQYF. CDR3 coding DNA: TGCGCCAGCAGCCTGGGGGACTATGCTAGCACAGATACGCAGTATTTT.

The V call is TRBV14, the J call TRBJ2-1; D gene unclear. The CDR3 is 15 residues long. Trimming shortened V by 6 bases and J by 1 base, and 13 bases separated the two germline ends. The V gene's germline CDR1 is SGHDN and CDR2 FVKESK. CDR3 sequence (DNA): TGTGCCAGCAGGAGTAGTTCCGGGTCCTACAATGAGCAGTTCTTC. This encodes CASRSSSGSYNEQFF.

This chain connects TRBV7-9 to TRBJ2-7; D is uncertain. V was trimmed by 1 base and J by 5 bases, leaving 9 bases between them. The germline V gene has CDR1 SEHNR and CDR2 FQNEAQ (reference sequence). The CDR3 consists of 13 residues. CDR3: CASSLVTRHEQYF. The CDR3 region has the DNA TGTGCCAGCAGCTTAGTGACCAGACACGAGCAGTACTTC.

This rearrangement joins TRBV10-3 to TRBJ1-1; D call uncertain. The CDR3 totals 15 residues. V was shortened by 3 bases and J by 7 bases, with 18 bases between the two germline ends. Germline CDR1 ENHRY, CDR2 SYGVKD. This CDR3 reads CAISDRRRKENEAFF. The CDR3 DNA reads as TGTGCCATCAGTGATAGGAGGCGGAAGGAGAATGAAGCTTTCTTT.

This clone occurred once. The chain employs TRBV4-2 and TRBJ2-7; TRBD2 aligns across 9 bases. Germline V gives CDR1 LGHNA, CDR2 YNFKEQ. CDR3 length: 17 amino acids. J was trimmed by 3 bases and V by 4 bases; bases with no gene match: 13. The CDR3 here is CASSRLGAGGPLYEQYF. CDR3 sequence (DNA): TGTGCCAGCAGCCGACTTGGGGCGGGAGGGCCCCTCTACGAGCAGTACTTC.

This clone has more than one count but fewer than ten. The V gene is TRBV6-5, the J gene TRBJ1-2; D might be TRBD1 (5 bases). The CDR3 extends over 14 amino acids. CDR1 and CDR2 (germline): MNHEY, SVGAGI. Trimming removed 6 bases from V and 3 bases from J, with 14 bases in between. DNA of the CDR3: TGTGCCAGCAGAACCACGGGACGCTACTATGGCTACACCTTC. This codes for CASRTTGRYYGYTF.

This clone was seen just once. V gene TRBV25-1 combines with J gene TRBJ2-3; D gene uncertain. The CDR3 length is 15 residues. The germline CDR1 and CDR2 sequences are MGHDK and SYGVNS. With 8 bases removed from V and 0 bases from J, the gap between germline ends came to 15 bases. CDR3 sequence: CASQPVDGSTDTQYF. DNA for the CDR3: TGTGCCAGCCAACCCGTGGACGGTAGCACAGATACGCAGTATTTT.

This clone was recorded only once. The chain has TRBV2 and TRBJ1-2, with D perhaps matching TRBD1 (5 bases). Looked up from germline, CDR1 is SNHLY and CDR2 is FYNNEI. The CDR3 consists of 14 residues. With 6 bases removed from V and 7 bases from J, the gap between germline ends came to 18 bases. The CDR3 loop is CASSPSGGAFGYTF. CDR3 coding DNA: TGTGCCAGCAGCCCATCAGGAGGGGCCTTTGGCTACACCTTC.

This clone was detected only a few times. The rearrangement joins TRBV6-1 to TRBJ2-3, with 9 positions matching TRBD2. Germline V gives CDR1 MNHNS, CDR2 SASEGT. The CDR3 has 15 residues. J lost 5 bases, V lost 10 bases, and 13 bases had no gene match. CDR3 sequence (DNA): TGTGCCACCGATCTGACTAGCGGAGGGGGAGATACGCAGTATTTT. It yields the protein CATDLTSGGGDTQYF.

The genes are TRBV19 and TRBJ2-1; 11 nucleotides match TRBD2. The germline gives CDR1 LNHDA, CDR2 SQIVND (reference sequence). The length of the CDR3 is 17 residues. J gave up 5 bases and V 4 bases, and 10 bases lay outside the gene matches. CDR3 protein: CASSNPSGRPSNNEQFF. The CDR3 nucleotides read TGTGCCAGTAGTAATCCTAGCGGGAGGCCCTCGAACAATGAGCAGTTCTTC. Combining the CDR3 with reference TRBV19 and TRBJ2-1 gives the whole variable domain DGGITQSPKYLFRKEGQNVTLSCEQNLNHDAMYWYRQDPGQGLRLIYYSQIVNDFQKGDIAEGYSVSREKKESFPLTVTSAQKNPTAFYLCASSNPSGRPSNNEQFFGPGTRLTVL.

This clone was counted between two and nine times. The rearrangement joins TRBV15 to TRBJ1-5; TRBD1 agrees at 9 bases. CDR3 length equals 14 residues. V shed 3 bases and J 6 bases; nucleotides not matched to a gene: 3. Germline V CDR1 and CDR2: LNHNV, YYDKDF (reference sequence). The CDR3 spells CATSRDRGGQPQHF. The CDR3 DNA sequence: TGTGCCACCAGCAGGGACAGGGGTGGTCAGCCCCAGCATTTT.

J is TRBJ2-3 and V is TRBV6-1; D is perhaps TRBD1 or TRBD2 (5 bases each). CDR1 and CDR2 (germline): MNHNS, SASEGT. V lost 7 bases and J 5 bases, leaving 13 bases between the germline ends. The CDR3 sequence is 13 residues long. This CDR3 reads CASKGLAKDTQYF. The CDR3 DNA follows: TGTGCCAGCAAGGGGCTAGCAAAAGATACGCAGTATTTT.

The chain is built from TRBV9 and TRBJ1-1; TRBD1 might be the D (5 bases). Trimming pared 3 bases from V and 4 bases from J, leaving 10 bases between. Germline CDR1 SGDLS, CDR2 YYNGEE. This CDR3 is built from 13 residues. CDR3 sequence reads: CASSAGLVTEAFF. DNA of the CDR3: TGTGCCAGCAGCGCGGGACTTGTCACTGAAGCTTTCTTT. Using reference TRBV9 and TRBJ1-1 for the parts outside the CDR3, the full variable domain is DSGVTQTPKHLITATGQRVTLRCSPRSGDLSVYWYQQSLDQGLQFLIQYYNGEERAKGNILERFSAQQFPDLHSELNLSSLELGDSALYFCASSAGLVTEAFFGQGTRLTVV.